One and the same sample provided the 21 T cell receptor beta chains below, sequenced in a study of blood T cell repertoires in COVID-19. The table came from immunoSEQ multiplex PCR; TCRdb's copy has only in-frame clones and leaves some out. The sample records about 60,000 clones, 88% being singletons. Material for sequencing was peripheral blood. Every receptor here comes from a man aged 45-65 years with active COVID-19.

The chain joins TRBV6-1 to TRBJ2-4, with D possibly TRBD2 on 6 matching bases. Trimming shortened V by 3 bases and J by 1 base, and 7 bases separated the two germline ends. Germline assignment: CDR1 MNHNS and CDR2 SASEGT. The CDR3 is 14 residues long. CDR3 amino acids: CASSDGGAKNIQYF. CDR3 sequence (DNA): TGTGCCAGCAGTGATGGAGGGGCCAAAAACATTCAGTACTTC.

The V call is TRBV2, the J call TRBJ2-1; a weak D match, TRBD2 (5 bases). The CDR3 has 14 residues. The germline CDR1 and CDR2 sequences are SNHLY and FYNNEI. Trimming shortened V by 5 bases and J by 10 bases, and 18 bases separated the two germline ends. In DNA, the CDR3 is TGTGCCAGCAGTCGGGAACTCCGGGTGGGGGAGCAGTTCTTC. It translates to CASSRELRVGEQFF.

The chain couples TRBV7-2 to TRBJ1-2, with TRBD1 matching over 12 bases. Germline lookup yields CDR1 SGHTA and CDR2 FQGNSA. With V trimmed by 1 base and J by 8 bases, 2 bases remained unmatched. CDR3 size: 14 residues. CDR3 coding DNA: TGTGCCAGCAGCTTAGGGGACAGGGGGCAAGGCTACACCTTC. This translates into CASSLGDRGQGYTF.

The J gene is TRBJ1-4, the V gene TRBV13; a possible D gene is TRBD1 (6 bases). The CDR3 runs to 13 residues. Germline assignment: CDR1 PRHDT and CDR2 FYEKMQ (reference sequence). V lost 5 bases to trimming and J lost 10 bases, with 14 bases between them. The CDR3 region is CASSPRGPGKLFF. The CDR3 nucleotides are TGTGCCAGCAGCCCCAGGGGACCTGGAAAACTGTTTTTT.

The rearrangement joins TRBV25-1 to TRBJ1-2; TRBD1 agrees at 8 bases. The ends lost 4 bases at V and 5 bases at J; junction bases unmatched: 6. Germline V CDR1 and CDR2: MGHDK, SYGVNS. CDR3 length: 14 residues. The CDR3: CASSAAGQVYGYTF. CDR3 nucleotides: TGTGCCAGCAGTGCGGCGGGACAGGTTTATGGCTACACCTTC.

This clone was found once. The chain links TRBV6-1 to TRBJ1-2; TRBD1 is a possible D gene (6 bases). There are 13 residues in the CDR3. Germline CDR1 and CDR2: MNHNS and SASEGT. The V end was cut by 0 bases, the J end by 4 bases, with 6 bases between. CDR3 loop: CASSEAGGYGYTF. CDR3 in DNA: TGTGCCAGCAGTGAAGCAGGGGGCTATGGCTACACCTTC.

The chain recombines TRBV6-9 with TRBJ1-2; no reliable D call. This CDR3 spans 10 amino acids. Looked up from germline, CDR1 is MNHGY and CDR2 is SVAAGI. Between the trimmed V and J ends, which lost 7 bases and 6 bases, there was a span of 6 bases. CDR3 in amino acids: CASIPNGYTF. CDR3 nucleotide sequence: TGTGCCAGCATTCCCAATGGCTACACCTTC.

The chain joins TRBV5-1 to TRBJ1-1; D is possibly TRBD1 (5 bases). The CDR3 spans 17 residues. V was pared by 4 bases and J by 2 bases, with 21 bases between. Germline V gene data show CDR1 as SGHRS and CDR2 as YFSETQ. CDR3 coding DNA: TGCGCCAGCAGCATCGGGGGAGGAAGGACGGGAAACACTGAAGCTTTCTTT. The encoded protein is CASSIGGGRTGNTEAFF.

The chain uses TRBV5-6 and TRBJ2-7, with a weak D call TRBD1 (6 bases). The CDR3 consists of 12 residues. With 5 bases removed from V and 4 bases from J, the gap between germline ends came to 10 bases. Germline CDR1 is SGHDT and CDR2 is YYEEEE. CDR3 sequence reads: CASSIQGYEQYF. CDR3 DNA sequence: TGTGCCAGCAGTATACAGGGATACGAGCAGTACTTC.

The chain recombines TRBV19 with TRBJ2-5; perhaps TRBD2 as D (6 bases). Per germline, CDR1 LNHDA and CDR2 SQIVND (reference sequence). This CDR3 is 16 amino acids long. V dropped 2 bases and J dropped 5 bases, with 18 bases sitting between them. CDR3 amino acids: CASSITPLAPSETQYF. The CDR3 coding sequence is TGTGCCAGTAGTATAACCCCACTAGCACCTTCCGAGACCCAGTACTTC. Full variable domain (outside the CDR3, taken from reference TRBV19 and TRBJ2-5): DGGITQSPKYLFRKEGQNVTLSCEQNLNHDAMYWYRQDPGQGLRLIYYSQIVNDFQKGDIAEGYSVSREKKESFPLTVTSAQKNPTAFYLCASSITPLAPSETQYFGPGTRLLVL.

This clone was seen a single time. The chain uses TRBV5-3 and TRBJ1-5; TRBD1 might be the D (6 bases). TRBV5-3 is assigned to the ORF class and has an uncertain function. The CDR3 is made up of 19 amino acids. Trimming pared 2 bases from V and 0 bases from J, leaving 21 bases between. The CDR3 DNA sequence: TGTGCCAGAAGCTTCCCTTCCTTCTTGGACAGAAATAGCAATCAGCCCCAGCATTTT. As protein: CARSFPSFLDRNSNQPQHF.

The chain joins TRBV7-3 to TRBJ2-3, with D hard to call. CDR3 length: 13 residues. Germline V gene lookup returns CDR1 SGHTA and CDR2 FQGTGA. V lost 1 base to trimming and J lost 4 bases, with 6 bases between them. CDR3 in amino acids: CASSLMESDTQYF. The CDR3 DNA reads as TGTGCCAGCAGCTTAATGGAGTCAGATACGCAGTATTTT.

V gene TRBV5-4 combines with J gene TRBJ2-5; TRBD1 matches at 7 bases. CDR1 and CDR2 (germline): SGHNT, YYREEE (reference sequence). This CDR3 is 15 amino acids long. Trimming cost V 2 bases and J 2 bases; bases outside gene matches: 6. The CDR3 coding sequence is TGTGCCAGCAGCTTCCGGGACAGCCTACAAGAGACCCAGTACTTC. Amino acids: CASSFRDSLQETQYF.

This sequence joins TRBV19 and TRBJ1-5, with a weak D call TRBD1 (6 bases). Trimming stripped 7 bases from V and 4 bases from J, with 17 bases between. The germline V gene has CDR1 LNHDA and CDR2 SQIVND (reference sequence). The CDR3 has 15 residues. The CDR3 coding sequence is TGTGCCAGTACCCCGGACAGAAGGAGTAATCAGCCCCAGCATTTT. Translation: CASTPDRRSNQPQHF.

The chain links TRBV11-2 to TRBJ2-3; D gene uncertain. Trimming removed 2 bases at V and 4 bases at J, with 7 bases between. The CDR3 runs to 13 residues. CDR1 SGHAT and CDR2 FQNNGV come from the germline V gene. The CDR3 reads CASSLTVADTQYF. For the CDR3, the DNA is TGTGCCAGCAGCTTAACAGTGGCAGATACGCAGTATTTT.

This clone has only one observation. This chain links TRBV4-3 with TRBJ2-2; D may be TRBD2 (6 bases). The CDR3 has 14 residues. Germline-derived CDR1 and CDR2 are LGHNA and YSLEER. Trimming removed 0 bases from V and 4 bases from J, with 6 bases in between. This chain's CDR3 is CASSQERGTGELFF. CDR3 coding DNA: TGCGCCAGCAGCCAAGAGCGGGGCACCGGGGAGCTGTTTTTT.

Points on this clone: The same CDR3 arises from other DNA sequences in this sample as well. This sequence joins TRBV6-5 and TRBJ2-7; 7 bases map to TRBD1. The V gene end was trimmed by 5 bases and the J gene end by 5 bases; junction bases not matched to a gene: 6. The germline CDR1 and CDR2 sequences are MNHEY and SVGAGI. This CDR3 comprises 13 residues. CDR3 amino acids: CASSRTGVHEQYF. In DNA, the CDR3 is TGTGCCAGCAGTAGAACAGGGGTGCACGAGCAGTACTTC.

Only one count was recorded for this clone. The genes are TRBV11-2 and TRBJ1-2; maybe TRBD1 (5 bases). Between the trimmed V and J ends, which lost 5 bases and 4 bases, there was a span of 11 bases. CDR1 is SGHAT, CDR2 FQNNGV, per germline. CDR3 length: 13 residues. The CDR3 here is CASSPGDFYGYTF. In DNA form, the CDR3 reads TGTGCCAGCAGCCCCGGGGACTTCTATGGCTACACCTTC.

This chain joins TRBV29-1 and TRBJ2-1; 10 positions match TRBD2. This CDR3 has 14 residues. Looked up from germline, CDR1 is SQVTM and CDR2 is ANQGSEA. V lost 5 bases to trimming and J lost 9 bases; unmatched junction nucleotides: 10. CDR3 DNA: TGCAGCGTTAGTAGAGCGGGGGGGCCGGTTGAGCAGTTCTTC. Translating it yields CSVSRAGGPVEQFF.

The V call is TRBV6-5, the J call TRBJ2-7, with a possible D match to TRBD1 (6 bases). From germline, CDR1 is MNHEY and CDR2 SVGAGI. This CDR3 comprises 12 residues. Trimming cost V 5 bases and J 2 bases, with 7 bases left between them. This CDR3 is CASSRQAYEQYF. CDR3 in DNA: TGTGCCAGCAGTAGACAGGCCTACGAGCAGTACTTC.

This clone was seen a single time. The chain joins TRBV29-1 to TRBJ1-1; maybe TRBD1 (5 bases). This CDR3 is built from 13 residues. Germline loops: CDR1 SQVTM, CDR2 ANQGSEA. V dropped 7 bases and J dropped 2 bases, with 14 bases sitting between them. CDR3 sequence reads: CSALGGTNTEAFF. The CDR3 region has the DNA TGCAGCGCCCTCGGAGGGACCAACACTGAAGCTTTCTTT.